The rows below give T cell receptor beta chains drawn from one sample of a study of breast tumors, draining lymph nodes, adjacent tissues. TCRdb ran MiXCR on the multiplex PCR reads and lists one entry per CDR3 protein. The sample holds around 170,000 distinct CDR3 sequences, around a third seen once. Specimen: axillary lymph node tissue. The source is a female donor with breast cancer. Some clones in this sample may be carry-over from other donors' samples. Each CDR3 is given with its conserved first and last residue. D genes are given only for firm matches. Where a row states a size, it is once, few, many or the class of an expanded clone; other rows omit it.

V gene,clone size,J gene,D gene,CDR3 DNA,CDR3 protein
TRBV6-5,few,TRBJ2-4,TRBD2,TGTGCCAGCAGGAGGACTGGGGAGCGGGGGGACATTCAGTACTTC,CASRRTGERGDIQYF
TRBV10-3,-,TRBJ1-2,-,TGTGCCATCAGTGAGTCGACTCAAGGTTCGGCTAACTATGGCTACGCCTTC,CAISESTQGSANYGYAF
TRBV6-1,-,TRBJ1-5,-,TGTGCCAGCAATCAGGGCCTTCAGCCCCAGCATTTT,CASNQGLQPQHF
TRBV30,many,TRBJ2-3,TRBD1,TGTGCCCGAAGAGAACAGGGGGCAACAGATACGCAGTATTTT,CARREQGATDTQYF
TRBV6-1,-,TRBJ2-1,-,TGTGTCAGCAGTTACGGGGCGGGGGCGAGTAATGAGCAGTTCTTC,CVSSYGAGASNEQFF
TRBV5-8,many,TRBJ1-5,-,TGTGCCAGCAGCTTGTCAGGGACCCAGCCCCAGCATTTT,CASSLSGTQPQHF
TRBV28,-,TRBJ2-1,-,TGTGCCAGCAGAAGGATACTAGTTTCCAATGAGCAGTTCTTC,CASRRILVSNEQFF
TRBV7-2,many,TRBJ1-6,-,TGTGCCAGCAGCCCCGGTTGGTCCTATAATTCACCCCTCCACTTT,CASSPGWSYNSPLHF
TRBV11-2,many,TRBJ2-7,TRBD2,TGTGCCAGCAGCAACACCGGGACTAGCGGGAGTTCCTACGCTAACTACGAGCAGTACTTC,CASSNTGTSGSSYANYEQYF
TRBV4-1,many,TRBJ2-1,-,TGCGCCAGCAGCCCGCGTCGGGACCTCCGGAACAATGAGCAGTTCTTC,CASSPRRDLRNNEQFF
TRBV20-1,many,TRBJ2-1,TRBD2,TGCAGTGCCAGGGTCGGGGGGACCTTATACAATGAGCAGTTCTTC,CSARVGGTLYNEQFF
TRBV6-5,-,TRBJ2-5,TRBD1,TGTGCCAGCAGTCGGGGGGACAGGGAGGAGACCCAGTACTTC,CASSRGDREETQYF
TRBV12-3/TRBV12-4,many,TRBJ1-4,TRBD1,TGTGCCAGCAGGCTCGGGACAGCCAATGAAAAACTGTTTTTT,CASRLGTANEKLFF
TRBV18,many,TRBJ1-5,-,TGTGCCAGCTCACCGCAGGGAAGTGATCAGCCCCAGCATTTT,CASSPQGSDQPQHF
TRBV20-1,-,TRBJ1-2,-,TGCAGTACTAGCCCACTCTACGGCTACACCTTC,CSTSPLYGYTF
TRBV14,-,TRBJ2-6,-,TGTGCCAGCAGCCCCTGGGTAGCGGGGGCCAACGTCCTGACTTTC,CASSPWVAGANVLTF
TRBV29-1,many,TRBJ2-1,-,TGCAGCGTTGCAGAGACTTACAATGAGCAGTTCTTC,CSVAETYNEQFF
TRBV7-2,many,TRBJ2-7,TRBD2,TGTGCCAGCAGCCCTACTAGCGGGAGTCCCTACGAGCAGTACTTC,CASSPTSGSPYEQYF
TRBV2,-,TRBJ1-6,TRBD1,TGTGCCAGCAGTGCAGGGGGAGGATCACCCCTCCACTTT,CASSAGGGSPLHF
TRBV20-1,many,TRBJ2-7,TRBD2,TGCAGTGCTAGAGATCATGGCGGGGGGAGGTACTTC,CSARDHGGGRYF
TRBV11-3,many,TRBJ2-2,TRBD2,TGTGCCAGCGGAAATAGCGGGGGGAACACCGGGGAGCTGTTTTTT,CASGNSGGNTGELFF
TRBV7-6,many,TRBJ2-1,TRBD2,TGTGCCAGCAGCGCCGGGACTAGCGGGAGGGCCAATGAGCAGTTCTTC,CASSAGTSGRANEQFF
TRBV20-1,few,TRBJ2-1,TRBD2,TGCAGTGCTAGAGTCCGCACAGCGGGATCAAGGGATAGGGGACTCTACAATGAGCAGTTCTTC,CSARVRTAGSRDRGLYNEQFF
TRBV15,-,TRBJ1-6,-,TGTGCCACCAGCAGCCCAGGGTCTGGGGGCTCCTATAATTCACCCCTCCACTTT,CATSSPGSGGSYNSPLHF
TRBV24-1,-,TRBJ2-7,-,TGTGCCACCAGTTTATACGGACAGACTACCTACGAGCAGTACTTC,CATSLYGQTTYEQYF
TRBV12-3/TRBV12-4,-,TRBJ1-6,-,TGCGCCAGCAGCTCCGGAGAGGGGGAAAATTCACCCCTCCACTTT,CASSSGEGENSPLHF
TRBV20-1,many,TRBJ2-3,TRBD2,TGCAGTGCTAGGGGGGGGGGGACTAGCACAGATACGCAGTATTTT,CSARGGGTSTDTQYF
TRBV6-4,-,TRBJ2-3,-,TGTGCCAGCAGTCACGGATCCACAGATACGCAGTATTTT,CASSHGSTDTQYF
TRBV19,-,TRBJ2-3,-,TGTGCCAGTAGCTTCTACTCAGGGGGGCAGTACACAGATACGCAGTATTTT,CASSFYSGGQYTDTQYF
TRBV6-5,many,TRBJ1-5,-,TGTGCCAGCAGTCGGGACTCTCTGGGCAATCAGCCCCAGCATTTT,CASSRDSLGNQPQHF
TRBV20-1,many,TRBJ2-3,TRBD2,TGCAGTGCTAGACAAAGCGGGAGGACGGCAGATACGCAGTATTTT,CSARQSGRTADTQYF
TRBV7-6,-,TRBJ2-4,TRBD1,TGTGCCAGCAGCCTCCTAGGTGGGACAGGGATGGCCAAAAACATTCAGTACTTC,CASSLLGGTGMAKNIQYF
TRBV7-9,many,TRBJ2-7,-,TGTGCCAGCAGCCAAGGCCATACCTACGAGCAGTACTTC,CASSQGHTYEQYF
TRBV5-1,few,TRBJ2-5,TRBD1,TGCGCCAGCAGCTTGCCATCGGACAGGGACACCCAGTACTTC,CASSLPSDRDTQYF
TRBV11-2,-,TRBJ2-5,-,TGTGCCAGCAGCTTAGGGATCCCTTCGGGGTGGGAGACCCAGTACTTC,CASSLGIPSGWETQYF
TRBV12-3/TRBV12-4,-,TRBJ1-4,TRBD1,TGTGCCAGCAGGTCGGGACAGACACGGGAAAAACTGTTTTTT,CASRSGQTREKLFF
TRBV12-3/TRBV12-4,many,TRBJ1-3,-,TGTGCCAGCAGTCAAGCCGTCGAGAACAGCCACAGGAGCTCTGGAAACACCATATATTTT,CASSQAVENSHRSSGNTIYF
TRBV20-1,many,TRBJ2-5,TRBD2,TGCAGTGCTAGTAGCGGGAGGGAAGAGACCCAGTACTTC,CSASSGREETQYF